The sequence of this TCR beta chain was determined in a study of radiotherapy plus CTLA-4 blockade in lung cancer. This table comes from immunoSEQ multiplex PCR, and its TCRdb copy is limited to in-frame clones, with some not included. The data hold under 110,000 clones, with 70% to 90% observed a single time. Chemo-refractory metastatic non-small-cell lung cancer patients underwent focal radiation alongside CTLA-4 blockade with ipilimumab. As to this clone: The antigen is not known.

Study observations and caveats: Blood TCR clones of tumor origin expanded after radiotherapy plus ipilimumab. Reports identified early blood T cell clone dynamics, with interferon-beta, as the best response predictor.

The source material was peripheral blood, sampled from a patient treated with radiotherapy plus ipilimumab. This TCR came from a human donor with non-small cell lung cancer that progressed on radiotherapy plus ipilimumab. Some clones in this sample may be carry-over from other donors' samples.

Written as DNA, the CDR3 is TGTGCCAGCAGCTTATCTATCAGAGATACGCAGTATTTT. Translated, it gives CASSLSIRDTQYF. This sequence joins TRBV7-2 and TRBJ2-3; no definite D call. V shed 2 bases and J shed 5 bases, with 8 bases lying between them. The CDR3 is 13 amino acids. The germline gives CDR1 SGHTA, CDR2 FQGNSA.